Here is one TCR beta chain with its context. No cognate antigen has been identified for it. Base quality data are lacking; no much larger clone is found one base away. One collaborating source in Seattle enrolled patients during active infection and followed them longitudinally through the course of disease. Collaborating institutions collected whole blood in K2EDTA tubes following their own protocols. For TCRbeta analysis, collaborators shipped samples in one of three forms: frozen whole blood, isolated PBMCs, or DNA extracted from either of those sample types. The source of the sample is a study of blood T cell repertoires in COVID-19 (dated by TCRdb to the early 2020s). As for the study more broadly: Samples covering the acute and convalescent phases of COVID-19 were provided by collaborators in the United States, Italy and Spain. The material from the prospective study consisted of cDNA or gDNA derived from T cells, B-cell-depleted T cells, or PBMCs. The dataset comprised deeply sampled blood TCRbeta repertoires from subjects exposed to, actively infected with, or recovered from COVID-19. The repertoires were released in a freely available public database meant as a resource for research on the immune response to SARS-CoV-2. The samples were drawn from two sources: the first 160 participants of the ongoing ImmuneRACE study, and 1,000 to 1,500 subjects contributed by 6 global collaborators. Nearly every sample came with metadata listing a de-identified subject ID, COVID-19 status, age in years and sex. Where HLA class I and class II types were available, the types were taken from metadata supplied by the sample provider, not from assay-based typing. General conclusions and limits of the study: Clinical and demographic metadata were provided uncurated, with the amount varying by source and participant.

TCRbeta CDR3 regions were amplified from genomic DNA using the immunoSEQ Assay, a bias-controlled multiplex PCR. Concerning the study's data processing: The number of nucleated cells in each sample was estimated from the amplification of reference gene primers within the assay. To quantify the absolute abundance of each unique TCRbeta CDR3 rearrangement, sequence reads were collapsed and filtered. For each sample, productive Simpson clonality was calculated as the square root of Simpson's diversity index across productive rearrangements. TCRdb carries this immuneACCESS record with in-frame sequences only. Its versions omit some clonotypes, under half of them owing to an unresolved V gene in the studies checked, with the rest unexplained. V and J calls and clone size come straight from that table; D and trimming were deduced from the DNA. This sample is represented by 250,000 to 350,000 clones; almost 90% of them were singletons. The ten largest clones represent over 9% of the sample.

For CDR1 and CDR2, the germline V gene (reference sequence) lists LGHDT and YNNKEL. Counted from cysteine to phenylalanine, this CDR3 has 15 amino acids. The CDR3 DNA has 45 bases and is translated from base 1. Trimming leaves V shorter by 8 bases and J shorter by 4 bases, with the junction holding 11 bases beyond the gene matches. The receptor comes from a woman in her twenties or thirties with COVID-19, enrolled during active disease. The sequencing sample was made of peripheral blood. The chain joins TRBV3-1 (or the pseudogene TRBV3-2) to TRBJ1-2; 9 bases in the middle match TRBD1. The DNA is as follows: TGTGCCAGCCGGCTTCGGGGGACAGGGCTCTATGGCTACACCTTC. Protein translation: CASRLRGTGLYGYTF.